These 13 T cell receptor beta chains were sequenced from one sample in a study of cytomegalovirus exposure and HLA in healthy donors listed by TCRdb under 2017. The library came from the immunoSEQ multiplex PCR assay. The multiplex PCR relied on a mix of 60 forward primers for TCR Vbeta segments and 13 reverse primers for TCR Jbeta segments. This immuneACCESS table, as held by TCRdb, lists in-frame sequences with V and J called but not all clones. Of the missing ones, under half trace to an unresolved V gene in checked studies; the others have no known cause. The table for this sample lists approximately 100,000 clones. The top ten constitute more than 0.5% of the sample. Sequencing was performed on PBMCs. All receptors come from a man between 50 and 59 years old in good health and CMV-seronegative.

The chain employs TRBV5-1 and TRBJ1-1, with a weak D call TRBD1 (5 bases). Germline V gene lookup returns CDR1 SGHRS and CDR2 YFSETQ. V was shortened by 6 bases and J by 4 bases, with 13 bases between the two germline ends. The CDR3 is 13 amino acids. The CDR3 nucleotides are TGCGCCAGCAAGGATCCGGGGGGCACTGAAGCTTTCTTT. This encodes CASKDPGGTEAFF.

The genes are TRBV29-1 and TRBJ1-1; D gene ambiguous. V was clipped by 8 bases and J by 2 bases, with 12 bases between them. Per the germline V gene, CDR1 is SQVTM and CDR2 is ANQGSEA. The CDR3 totals 12 residues. Written as DNA, the CDR3 is TGCAGCACCCGACGGGGAAACACTGAAGCTTTCTTT. Its protein product is CSTRRGNTEAFF.

The J gene is TRBJ1-6, the V gene TRBV4-3; 7 nucleotides agree with TRBD1. Germline CDR1 reads LGHNA; CDR2 reads YSLEER. The CDR3 is 17 residues long. Losses at the gene ends were 5 bases for V and 4 bases for J; bases not matched to a gene: 11. CDR3 nucleotides: TGCGCCAGCAGCTCCCGATCCGGGACAGCTTATAATTCACCCCTCCACTTT. Protein product: CASSSRSGTAYNSPLHF.

The chain has TRBV9 and TRBJ2-1; 7 positions match TRBD1. V was clipped by 0 bases and J by 1 base; unmatched bases: 1. The CDR3 runs 15 residues. Germline-derived CDR1 and CDR2 are SGDLS and YYNGEE. CDR3 protein: CASSVVGQSYNEQFF. The CDR3, as DNA: TGTGCCAGCAGCGTAGTGGGACAGTCCTACAATGAGCAGTTCTTC.

V gene TRBV19 combines with J gene TRBJ2-2; D is perhaps TRBD1 (6 bases). Trimming removed 3 bases from V and 0 bases from J, with 11 bases in between. CDR3 size: 16 residues. In germline, CDR1 is LNHDA, CDR2 SQIVND (reference sequence). The CDR3 DNA follows: TGTGCCAGTAGTATGCAGGGGCGAACGAACACCGGGGAGCTGTTTTTT. Translating gives CASSMQGRTNTGELFF.

Remarks on this clone: Germline and junction disagree at one end, which may indicate a read error. The V gene is TRBV29-1, the J gene TRBJ1-2; 7 bases align to TRBD1. The CDR3 is made up of 13 amino acids. CDR1 and CDR2 (germline): SQVTM, ANQGSEA. The CDR3 reads CSVEVGGNYGYTF. The CDR3 nucleotides are TGCAGCGTAGAAGTAGGGGGCAACTATGGCTACACCTTC. The full variable domain, its missing parts supplied by reference TRBV29-1 and TRBJ1-2, is SAVISQKPSRDICQRGTSLTIQCQVDSQVTMMFWYRQQPGQSLTLIATANQGSEATYESGFVIDKFPISRPNLTFSTLTVSNMSPEDSSIYLCSVEVGGNYGYTFGSGTRLTVV.

This chain uses TRBV5-1 with TRBJ2-7; a weak D match, TRBD1 (5 bases). Trimming left V 5 bases short and J 2 bases short, with 20 bases between. This CDR3 comprises 16 residues. Germline CDR1 is SGHRS and CDR2 is YFSETQ. Written as DNA, the CDR3 is TGCGCCAGCAGTTTAAATGATCTGGACATCACCTACGAGCAGTACTTC. Its translation: CASSLNDLDITYEQYF.

A remark on this clone: At one end, the junction sequence differs from germline, possibly due to a read error. The rearrangement joins TRBV19 to TRBJ1-1; 9 positions match TRBD1. The CDR3 covers 15 residues. Germline V CDR1 and CDR2: LNHDA, SQIVND (reference sequence). The CDR3 coding sequence is TGTGCCAGTACTATACAGGGGGCAATGGGTACTGAAGCTTTCTTT. Residues: CASTIQGAMGTEAFF.

This rearrangement joins TRBV6-1 to TRBJ2-1, with 8 bases fitting TRBD1. The germline V gene has CDR1 MNHNS and CDR2 SASEGT. CDR3 length: 19 amino acids. V trimming: 2 bases; J trimming: 7 bases; junction bases outside the gene matches: 19. CDR3 sequence: CASSENQGAPGSGRNEQFF. DNA of the CDR3: TGTGCCAGCAGTGAAAATCAGGGGGCGCCGGGTTCGGGAAGGAATGAGCAGTTCTTC.

The chain is built from TRBV7-3 and TRBJ2-2; TRBD2 matches at 7 bases. The CDR3 is 17 amino acids. Germline CDR1 reads SGHTA; CDR2 reads FQGTGA. After removal of 7 bases from V and 5 bases from J, the junction contained 16 bases not matched to a gene. CDR3 region: CASTLNSAGAGTGELFF. The CDR3 nucleotides are TGTGCCAGCACCCTTAATTCCGCGGGAGCAGGAACCGGGGAGCTGTTTTTT.

The J gene is TRBJ1-4, the V gene TRBV19; TRBD1 aligns across 12 bases. V trimming: 5 bases; J trimming: 8 bases; junction bases outside the gene matches: 6. Germline V gives CDR1 LNHDA, CDR2 SQIVND (reference sequence). This CDR3 contains 15 residues. The chain's CDR3 is CASSQGQGAGEKLFF. CDR3 nucleotide sequence: TGTGCCAGTAGTCAGGGACAGGGGGCGGGGGAAAAACTGTTTTTT. Full variable domain (rest looked up from reference TRBV19 and TRBJ1-4): DGGITQSPKYLFRKEGQNVTLSCEQNLNHDAMYWYRQDPGQGLRLIYYSQIVNDFQKGDIAEGYSVSREKKESFPLTVTSAQKNPTAFYLCASSQGQGAGEKLFFGSGTQLSVL.

V is TRBV11-3 and J is TRBJ2-7; TRBD2 aligns across 8 bases. Per the germline V gene, CDR1 is SGHNT and CDR2 is YENEEA. The CDR3 contains 16 residues. Trimming removed 5 bases from V and 3 bases from J; junction bases left unmatched: 12. For the CDR3, the DNA is TGTGCCAGCAGCCAAGAAAGCGGGAGTGGGCTCTACGAGCAGTACTTC. Translated, it gives CASSQESGSGLYEQYF.

The chain carries TRBV5-1 and TRBJ1-2, with D possibly TRBD1 on 5 matching bases. Germline-derived CDR1 and CDR2 are SGHRS and YFSETQ. Trimming shortened V by 5 bases and J by 5 bases, and 13 bases separated the two germline ends. The CDR3 covers 13 residues. The DNA of the CDR3 is TGCGCCAGCAGGGTCCAGGGTGGTTATGGCTACACCTTC. Residues: CASRVQGGYGYTF.